This T cell receptor beta chain is from a study of graft-versus-host responses after intestinal transplantation. Overall study: Every recipient underwent anti-thymocyte globulin induction, then tacrolimus and steroids for three to four years. Findings and caveats of the study: An association linked early post-transplant HvG declines with peak circulating GvH clone levels. GvH clones turned up in recipient marrow; some had shown up first in ileum or blood.

Method: immunoSEQ multiplex PCR; TCRdb's copy keeps in-frame clones and lacks some. The sample lists about 39,000 clones; about 95% were seen once. Germline values: CDR1 SGDLS, CDR2 YYNGEE. The CDR3 has 16 amino acids. Unmatched junction bases numbered 2, after V lost 4 bases and J lost 0 bases. A word on this clone: Its antigen is as yet unknown.

This receptor was obtained from a human donor who was the organ donor for an intestinal transplant. The starting material was unstimulated CD8+ T cells sorted from spleen or lymph node cells, obtained before transplant. V and J are TRBV9 and TRBJ2-5; 14 bases agree with TRBD2. The CDR3 here is CASSRTSGGYQETQYF. The CDR3 nucleotides are TGTGCCAGCAGCAGGACTAGCGGGGGGTACCAAGAGACCCAGTACTTC.